These 14 T cell receptor beta chains were all obtained from the same sample, sequenced in a study of Graves' ophthalmopathy and Graves' hyperthyroidism. RNA transcripts provided the template for amplifying TCR beta CDR3 regions. First-round RT-PCR relied on HTBI primers, and a second-round multiplex PCR came next. TCRdb analysed the multiplex PCR reads with MiXCR anew, one entry per CDR3 protein. The data hold around 520,000 distinct CDR3 sequences, with less than 40% observed a single time. The material sequenced was peripheral blood or thyroid tissue (not recorded which). All receptors derive from an adult man with Graves' hyperthyroidism.

The table lists this clonotype with many counts. This chain joins TRBV7-6 and TRBJ1-1; D gene ambiguous. Germline V gives CDR1 SGHVS, CDR2 FNYEAQ. V gave up 5 bases and J gave up 1 base, with 8 bases separating them. CDR3 size: 13 residues. CDR3 sequence (DNA): TGTGCCAGCAGCCGGGTGGGGAACACTGAAGCTTTCTTT. Residues: CASSRVGNTEAFF.

As concerns this clonotype: The missing conserved phenylalanine or tryptophan at the end of this CDR3 makes a read error likely. The DNA is left out, because the CDR3 cannot be placed on it with certainty; the CDR3 is given as TCRdb lists it. The V gene is TRBV29-1, the J gene TRBJ1-1. Per germline, CDR1 SQVTM and CDR2 ANQGSEA. Counting both end residues, the CDR3 totals 11 amino acids. The chain's CDR3 is CSVAGASGFNY.

This clonotype has just a few counts. The J gene is TRBJ2-1, the V gene TRBV15, with D uncertain. The CDR3 length is 13 residues. V gave up 5 bases and J gave up 0 bases, with 5 bases separating them. CDR1 is LNHNV and CDR2 is YYDKDF in the germline V gene (reference sequence). The CDR3 region is CATSPNSYNEQFF. The CDR3 coding sequence is TGTGCCACCAGCCCGAACTCCTACAATGAGCAGTTCTTC.

This clonotype was detected many times. The chain has TRBV9 and TRBJ2-7, with D uncertain. The CDR3 is 14 amino acids. Germline CDR1 reads SGDLS; CDR2 reads YYNGEE. Trimming took 0 bases from V and 2 from J, leaving 9 bases between them. The CDR3 loop is CASSVVGWAYEQYF. The DNA for the CDR3 is TGTGCCAGCAGCGTAGTCGGCTGGGCCTACGAGCAGTACTTC. Variable domain in full (rest from reference TRBV9 and TRBJ2-7): DSGVTQTPKHLITATGQRVTLRCSPRSGDLSVYWYQQSLDQGLQFLIQYYNGEERAKGNILERFSAQQFPDLHSELNLSSLELGDSALYFCASSVVGWAYEQYFGPGTRLTVT.

This clonotype was picked up many times. The chain has TRBV20-1 and TRBJ2-7, with 8 nucleotides matching TRBD1. CDR3 length: 15 residues. CDR1 is DFQATT and CDR2 is SNEGSKA in the germline V gene (reference sequence). The V and J ends lost 5 bases and 0 bases, in that order; junction bases with no gene match: 9. The CDR3 DNA sequence: TGCAGTGCTGGAACCGGGACAGGCTACTCCTACGAGCAGTACTTC. Its translation: CSAGTGTGYSYEQYF.

The V call is TRBV19, the J call TRBJ2-6, with 8 bases aligning to TRBD2. This CDR3 has 17 amino acids. V was pared by 4 bases and J by 0 bases, with 5 bases of the junction left unmatched. Germline V gene lookup returns CDR1 LNHDA and CDR2 SQIVND (reference sequence). CDR3 sequence (DNA): TGTGCCAGTAGTACTAGCGGGCTTAACTCTGGGGCCAACGTCCTGACTTTC. Translating it yields CASSTSGLNSGANVLTF. The full variable domain, its missing parts supplied by reference TRBV19 and TRBJ2-6, is DGGITQSPKYLFRKEGQNVTLSCEQNLNHDAMYWYRQDPGQGLRLIYYSQIVNDFQKGDIAEGYSVSREKKESFPLTVTSAQKNPTAFYLCASSTSGLNSGANVLTFGAGSRLTVL.

V usage is TRBV25-1 and J usage is TRBJ1-4; 7 positions match TRBD1. CDR1 and CDR2 (germline): MGHDK, SYGVNS. The V segment lost 9 bases and the J segment 7 bases; nucleotides outside the gene matches: 17. The CDR3 loop spans 16 amino acids. The CDR3 DNA is TGTGCCAGTAGTATAGATCAGGGGGTGAGGATTGAAAAACTGTTTTTT. It translates to CASSIDQGVRIEKLFF.

As regards this clonotype: At one boundary the junction diverges from the germline segment, which might be a read error. The chain is built from TRBV12-3 or TRBV12-4 and TRBJ2-7; D not resolved. This CDR3 is 11 amino acids long. The CDR3 region has the DNA TGTGCCAGCAGTGACAACTACGGGCAGTACTTC. Translation gives CASSDNYGQYF.

The CDR3 coding sequence is TGTGCCAGCAGCTTAGCTCAGACTGGCGGGAGCGATGAGCAGTTCTTC. Protein: CASSLAQTGGSDEQFF. The chain uses TRBV7-2 and TRBJ2-1; 7 nucleotides align to TRBD2. The J segment lost 8 bases and the V segment lost 0 bases, leaving 10 bases of the junction unmatched. Germline assignment: CDR1 SGHTA and CDR2 FQGNSA. The CDR3 has 16 amino acids.

In its sample, this clonotype was seen many times. This rearrangement joins TRBV9 to TRBJ1-1, with D unresolved. CDR3 length: 13 amino acids. V lost 6 bases, J lost 4 bases, and 13 bases lay in between. Germline assignment: CDR1 SGDLS and CDR2 YYNGEE. The CDR3, as DNA: TGTGCCAGCACCCCCTTCCCGGGCACTGAAGCTTTCTTT. Translated: CASTPFPGTEAFF. The entire variable domain, with the rest obtained from reference TRBV9 and TRBJ1-1, is as follows: DSGVTQTPKHLITATGQRVTLRCSPRSGDLSVYWYQQSLDQGLQFLIQYYNGEERAKGNILERFSAQQFPDLHSELNLSSLELGDSALYFCASTPFPGTEAFFGQGTRLTVV.

This clonotype showed up many times. V and J are TRBV5-1 and TRBJ1-5; D gene uncertain. The V gene's germline CDR1 is SGHRS and CDR2 YFSETQ. Trimming took off 4 bases at V and 4 bases at J, with 15 bases between the two ends. This CDR3 has 15 residues. The CDR3 protein is CASSPTLGSNQPQHF. Written as DNA, the CDR3 is TGCGCCAGCAGCCCCACGCTCGGATCAAATCAGCCCCAGCATTTT.

At least ten counts were recorded for this clonotype. The chain couples TRBV12-5 to TRBJ2-7; no firm D call. V lost 6 bases and J lost 0, with 12 bases in between. The CDR3 runs 14 residues. Germline V gene lookup returns CDR1 LGHNT and CDR2 FRNRAP. The CDR3 DNA reads TGTGCTAGTGGCCCAATAGCCCTCTCCTACGAGCAGTACTTC. Protein product: CASGPIALSYEQYF.

This clonotype was observed many times. V and J are TRBV5-5 and TRBJ1-2; no clear D. The germline V and J ends were trimmed by 0 bases and 7 bases, with 10 bases remaining between them. This CDR3 spans 13 amino acids. Germline values: CDR1 SGHKS, CDR2 YYEKEE (reference sequence). CDR3 DNA sequence: TGTGCCAGCAGCTTGGGTCCGGAGGGTGGCTACACCTTC. Translating it yields CASSLGPEGGYTF.

This clonotype has just a few counts. The V and J genes are TRBV29-1 and TRBJ2-3; no clear D. Germline V gene data show CDR1 as SQVTM and CDR2 as ANQGSEA. The CDR3 is made up of 13 amino acids. V lost 4 bases and J lost 0, with 8 bases in between. DNA for the CDR3: TGCAGCGTTGCTATCCCCAGCACAGATACGCAGTATTTT. Amino acid sequence: CSVAIPSTDTQYF.